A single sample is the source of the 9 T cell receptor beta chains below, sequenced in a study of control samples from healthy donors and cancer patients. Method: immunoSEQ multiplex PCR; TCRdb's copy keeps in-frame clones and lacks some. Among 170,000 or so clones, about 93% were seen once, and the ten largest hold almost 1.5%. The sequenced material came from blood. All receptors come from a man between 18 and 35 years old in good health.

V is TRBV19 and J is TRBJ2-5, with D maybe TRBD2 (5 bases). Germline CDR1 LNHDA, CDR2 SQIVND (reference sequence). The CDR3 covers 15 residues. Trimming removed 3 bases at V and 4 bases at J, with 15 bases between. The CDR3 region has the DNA TGTGCCAGTAGTATCTCCTTAACTAGAGGAGAGACCCAGTACTTC. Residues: CASSISLTRGETQYF.

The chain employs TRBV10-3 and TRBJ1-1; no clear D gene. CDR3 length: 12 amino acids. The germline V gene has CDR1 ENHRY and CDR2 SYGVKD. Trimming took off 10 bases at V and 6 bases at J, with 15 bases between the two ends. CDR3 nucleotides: TGTGCCAGCGCCGACTGGGTGGCTGAAGCTTTCTTT. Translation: CASADWVAEAFF.

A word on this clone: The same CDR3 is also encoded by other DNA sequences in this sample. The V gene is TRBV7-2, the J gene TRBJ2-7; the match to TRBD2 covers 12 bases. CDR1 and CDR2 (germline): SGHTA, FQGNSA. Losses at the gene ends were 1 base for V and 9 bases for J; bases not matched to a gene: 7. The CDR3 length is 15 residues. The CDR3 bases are TGTGCCAGCAGCTTAGGGACTAGCGGGGTGCGGGGGCAGTACTTC. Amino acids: CASSLGTSGVRGQYF.

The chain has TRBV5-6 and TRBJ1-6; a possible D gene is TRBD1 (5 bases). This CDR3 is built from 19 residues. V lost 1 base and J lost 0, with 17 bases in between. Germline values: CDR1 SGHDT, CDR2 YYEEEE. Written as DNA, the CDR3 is TGTGCCAGCAGCTTGTTCGGTGGGAGGGGCAGCTCCTATAATTCACCCCTCCACTTT. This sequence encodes CASSLFGGRGSSYNSPLHF.

The CDR3 is CASSLGDRDTDTQYF. The CDR3 DNA follows: TGCGCCAGCAGCTTGGGGGACAGGGACACAGATACGCAGTATTTT. The chain couples TRBV5-1 to TRBJ2-3, with 9 bases matching TRBD1. The length of the CDR3 is 15 residues. Germline V gene sequence: CDR1 SGHRS, CDR2 YFSETQ. The trim removed 0 bases at V and 2 bases at J, leaving 1 base unmatched.

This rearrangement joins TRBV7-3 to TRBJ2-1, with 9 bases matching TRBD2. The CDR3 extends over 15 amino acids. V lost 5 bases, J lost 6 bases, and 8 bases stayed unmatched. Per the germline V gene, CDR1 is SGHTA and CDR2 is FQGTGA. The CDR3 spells CASSPQWTSVNEQFF. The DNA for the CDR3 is TGTGCCAGCAGCCCTCAATGGACTAGCGTCAATGAGCAGTTCTTC.

The CDR3 reads CASSYDRTSNQPQHF. The CDR3 nucleotides are TGTGCCAGCTCATATGACAGAACTAGCAATCAGCCCCAGCATTTT. The chain employs TRBV18 and TRBJ1-5; D might be TRBD1 (5 bases). This CDR3 contains 15 residues. Looked up from germline, CDR1 is KGHSH and CDR2 is LQKENI. The germline V and J ends were trimmed by 5 bases and 0 bases, with 11 bases remaining between them.

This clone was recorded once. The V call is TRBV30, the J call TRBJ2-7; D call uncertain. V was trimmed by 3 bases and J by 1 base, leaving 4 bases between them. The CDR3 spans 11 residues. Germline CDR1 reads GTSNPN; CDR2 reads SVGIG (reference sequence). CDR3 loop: CAWSTSYEQYF. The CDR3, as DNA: TGTGCCTGGAGCACATCCTACGAGCAGTACTTC.

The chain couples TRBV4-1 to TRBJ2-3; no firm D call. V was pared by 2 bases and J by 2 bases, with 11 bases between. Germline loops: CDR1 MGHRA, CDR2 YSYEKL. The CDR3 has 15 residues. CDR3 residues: CASSQLPVTTDTQYF. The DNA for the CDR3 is TGCGCCAGCAGCCAACTACCCGTCACCACAGATACGCAGTATTTT.